This note documents a single T cell receptor (beta chain) sequence. As yet, its antigen is unknown. Every sample had a minimum of 6 million PBMCs isolated. This sample was included in a study of blood T cells in healthy people across ages. Study-wide context: With template switching, about one barcoded beta molecule was captured per two T cells.

Study-level findings and limits: Older age went with lower TCR beta diversity per million T cells, in a roughly linear way.

The CDR3 spans 16 residues. Trimming took off 4 bases at V and 2 bases at J, with 17 bases between the two ends. A second about 6 to 11 cycle PCR used barcoded and J-beta primers. Researchers report that a template-switch adaptor with 12 random nucleotides tagged each cDNA molecule. TCRdb fed the 5' RACE reads into MiXCR, producing one record per CDR3 protein. The sample has about 1.8 million distinct CDR3 sequences, less than 50% seen once. The sequencing sample was made of blood. The sequence came from a woman in her 40s in good health. This chain joins TRBV12-3 or TRBV12-4 and TRBJ1-1; a weak D match, TRBD1 (5 bases). The CDR3 coding sequence is TGTGCCAGCAGTTGGTCGGCAGGGCCCACCAACACTGAAGCTTTCTTT. Residues: CASSWSAGPTNTEAFF.